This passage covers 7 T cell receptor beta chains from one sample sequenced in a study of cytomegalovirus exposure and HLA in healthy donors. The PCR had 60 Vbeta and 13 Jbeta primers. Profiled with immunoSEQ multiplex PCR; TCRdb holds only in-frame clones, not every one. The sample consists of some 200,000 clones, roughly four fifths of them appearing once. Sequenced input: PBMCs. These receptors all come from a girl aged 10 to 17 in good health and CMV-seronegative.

The DNA for the CDR3 is TGCAGTGCCCAAATAGCCGATACGCAGTATTTT. Translation: CSAQIADTQYF. This chain connects TRBV20-1 to TRBJ2-3; D gene uncertain. CDR1 and CDR2 from the germline V gene are DFQATT and SNEGSKA (reference sequence). Trimming left V 6 bases short and J 6 bases short, with 10 bases between. CDR3 length equals 11 residues.

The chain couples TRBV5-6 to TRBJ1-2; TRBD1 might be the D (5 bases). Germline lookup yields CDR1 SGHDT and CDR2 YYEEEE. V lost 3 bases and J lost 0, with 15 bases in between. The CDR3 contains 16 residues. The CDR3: CASSSLLDKSNYGYTF. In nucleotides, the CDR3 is TGTGCCAGCAGCTCATTACTGGACAAGTCTAACTATGGCTACACCTTC.

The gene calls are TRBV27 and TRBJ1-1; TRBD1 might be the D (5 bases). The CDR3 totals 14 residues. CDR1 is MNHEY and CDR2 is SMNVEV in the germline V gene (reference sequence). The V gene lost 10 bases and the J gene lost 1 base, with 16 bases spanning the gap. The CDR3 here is CATIDRRKNTEAFF. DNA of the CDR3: TGTGCCACCATAGACAGAAGAAAGAACACTGAAGCTTTCTTT.

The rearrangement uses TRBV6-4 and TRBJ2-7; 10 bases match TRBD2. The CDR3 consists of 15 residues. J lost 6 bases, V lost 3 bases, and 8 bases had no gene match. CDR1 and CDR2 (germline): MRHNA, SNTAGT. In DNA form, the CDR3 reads TGTGCCAGCAGTGAGTCGAGCGGGGGGGCCGGCGAGCAGTACTTC. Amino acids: CASSESSGGAGEQYF.

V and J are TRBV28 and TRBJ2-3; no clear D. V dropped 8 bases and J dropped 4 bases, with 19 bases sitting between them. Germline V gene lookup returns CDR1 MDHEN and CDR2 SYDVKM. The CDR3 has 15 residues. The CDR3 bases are TGTGCCAGCCCTCCAGAGGCGAACGCTGCAGATACGCAGTATTTT. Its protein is CASPPEANAADTQYF.

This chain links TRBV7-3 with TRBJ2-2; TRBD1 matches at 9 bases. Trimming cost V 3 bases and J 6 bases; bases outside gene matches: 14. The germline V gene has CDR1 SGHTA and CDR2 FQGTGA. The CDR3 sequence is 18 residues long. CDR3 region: CASSLAGTGSYLAGELFF. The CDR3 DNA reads TGTGCCAGCAGCTTGGCCGGGACAGGGTCCTATCTCGCCGGGGAGCTGTTTTTT.

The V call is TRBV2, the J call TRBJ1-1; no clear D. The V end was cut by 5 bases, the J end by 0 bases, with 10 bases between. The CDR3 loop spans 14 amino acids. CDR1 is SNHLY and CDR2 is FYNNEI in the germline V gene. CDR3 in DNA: TGTGCCAGCAGTTGGGCACAAATGAACACTGAAGCTTTCTTT. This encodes CASSWAQMNTEAFF. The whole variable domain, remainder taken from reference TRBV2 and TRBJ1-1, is EPEVTQTPSHQVTQMGQEVILRCVPISNHLYFYWYRQILGQKVEFLVSFYNNEISEKSEIFDDQFSVERPDGSNFTLKIRSTKLEDSAMYFCASSWAQMNTEAFFGQGTRLTVV.